The clone carrying this T cell receptor beta chain came up once. This sample was included in a study of control samples from healthy donors and cancer patients. Here immunoSEQ multiplex PCR was the method, and the copy in TCRdb shows in-frame clones only, minus some. This table holds 70,000 or so clones, around nine tenths found once. Trimming took 0 bases from V and 4 from J; bases not matched to a gene: 8. CDR1 SGHRS and CDR2 YFSETQ come from the germline V gene. This CDR3 region has 17 residues. The rearrangement links TRBV5-1 to TRBJ2-5; 11 nucleotides agree with TRBD2. The clonotype was recovered from a man aged 55 to 70 with lung cancer. The material sequenced was PBMCs. CDR3 DNA: TGCGCCAGCAGCTTGGCGGGTACTAGCGGGGGACGAGAGACCCAGTACTTC. This translates into CASSLAGTSGGRETQYF. Full variable domain (missing parts from reference TRBV5-1 and TRBJ2-5): KAGVTQTPRYLIKTRGQQVTLSCSPISGHRSVSWYQQTPGQGLQFLFEYFSETQRNKGNFPGRFSGRQFSNSRSEMNVSTLELGDSALYLCASSLAGTSGGRETQYFGPGTRLLVL.